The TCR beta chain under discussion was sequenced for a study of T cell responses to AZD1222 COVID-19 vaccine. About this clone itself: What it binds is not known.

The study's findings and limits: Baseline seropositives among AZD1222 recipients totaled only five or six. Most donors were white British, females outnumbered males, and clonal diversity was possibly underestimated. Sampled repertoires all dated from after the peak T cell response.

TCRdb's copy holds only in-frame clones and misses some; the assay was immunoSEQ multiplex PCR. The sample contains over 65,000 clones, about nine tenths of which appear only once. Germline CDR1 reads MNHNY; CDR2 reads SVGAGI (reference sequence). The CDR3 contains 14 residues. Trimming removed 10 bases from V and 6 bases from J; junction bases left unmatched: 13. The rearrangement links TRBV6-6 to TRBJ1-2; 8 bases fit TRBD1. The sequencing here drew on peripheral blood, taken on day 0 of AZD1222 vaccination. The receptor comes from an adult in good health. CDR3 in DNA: TGTGCCACCCAGCCCCATGACAGGGGAGATGGCTACACCTTC. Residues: CATQPHDRGDGYTF.